This passage covers 21 T cell receptor beta chains from one sample sequenced in a study of identical twins. From the 5' RACE reads, TCRdb called clonotypes with MiXCR, one entry per CDR3 protein. The table lists roughly 1.6 million distinct CDR3 sequences, 32% of them singletons. The sequenced material came from cord blood. These TCRs come from a newborn girl in good health.

This rearrangement joins TRBV20-1 to TRBJ1-2; a possible D gene is TRBD1 (6 bases). Trimming took 3 bases from V and 4 from J, leaving 15 bases between them. The CDR3 extends over 14 amino acids. The V gene's germline CDR1 is DFQATT and CDR2 SNEGSKA (reference sequence). CDR3 DNA: TGCAGTGCTAGTCCCACAGGGACCAGCTATGGCTACACCTTC. The encoded protein is CSASPTGTSYGYTF.

The V and J genes are TRBV7-2 and TRBJ1-2; TRBD1 agrees at 9 bases. The CDR3 extends over 15 amino acids. Germline V gene data show CDR1 as SGHTA and CDR2 as FQGNSA. The V segment lost 3 bases and the J segment 7 bases; nucleotides outside the gene matches: 9. CDR3 sequence (DNA): TGTGCCAGCAGCTTGTCTCCGGGACAGGGTACTGGCTACACCTTC. It yields the protein CASSLSPGQGTGYTF.

This clonotype has just a few counts. The chain recombines TRBV7-2 with TRBJ2-3; tentatively, D is TRBD1 or TRBD2 (5 bases each). The length of the CDR3 is 17 residues. Germline CDR1 reads SGHTA; CDR2 reads FQGNSA. Trimming took off 1 base at V and 0 bases at J, with 14 bases between the two ends. The CDR3 protein is CASSLVRGTPSTDTQYF. For the CDR3, the DNA is TGTGCCAGCAGCTTAGTTCGTGGGACCCCTAGCACAGATACGCAGTATTTT. The whole variable domain, filled in from reference TRBV7-2 and TRBJ2-3, reads GAGVSQSPSNKVTEKGKDVELRCDPISGHTALYWYRQSLGQGLEFLIYFQGNSAPDKSGLPSDRFSAERTGGSVSTLTIQRTQQEDSAVYLCASSLVRGTPSTDTQYFGPGTRLTVL.

This clonotype was detected a few times. The genes are TRBV18 and TRBJ2-4; D unclear. The DNA end is a closer match to TRBJ2-5, so the J assignment may be wrong. CDR3 length equals 16 residues. The germline CDR1 and CDR2 sequences are KGHSH and LQKENI. CDR3 in DNA: TGTGCCAGCTCACCGACGTATGGAACAGCCGAAGAGACCCAGTACTTC. It is translated as CASSPTYGTAEETQYF.

This clonotype was found many times. The genes are TRBV28 and TRBJ2-7; D remains ambiguous. Germline-derived CDR1 and CDR2 are MDHEN and SYDVKM. The V and J ends lost 4 bases and 2 bases respectively, with 6 bases between them. The CDR3 has 12 amino acids. The CDR3 reads CASSSDTYEQYF. The CDR3 DNA reads TGTGCCAGCAGTTCCGACACCTACGAGCAGTACTTC.

The chain is built from TRBV12-3 or TRBV12-4 and TRBJ2-7; perhaps TRBD2 as D (7 bases). With 2 bases removed from V and 4 bases from J, the gap between germline ends came to 21 bases. This CDR3 contains 17 residues. As DNA, the CDR3 is TGTGCCAGCAGTTTAAGCTTTCTGGTGGGGGGGCAATACGAGCAGTACTTC. Amino acids: CASSLSFLVGGQYEQYF.

The V gene is TRBV20-1, the J gene TRBJ2-1; D gene uncertain. The CDR3 is 14 residues long. Germline CDR1 and CDR2: DFQATT and SNEGSKA (reference sequence). The V end was cut by 6 bases, the J end by 2 bases, with 14 bases between. The CDR3 nucleotides read TGCAGTGCCCCCTTTCCCCCGACCTACAATGAGCAGTTCTTC. It specifies CSAPFPPTYNEQFF.

J is TRBJ2-2 and V is TRBV20-1; 7 bases are shared with TRBD1. CDR3 size: 15 residues. V lost 0 bases, J lost 1 base, and 2 bases stayed unmatched. Germline V lookup: CDR1 DFQATT, CDR2 SNEGSKA (reference sequence). CDR3 coding DNA: TGCAGTGCTAGAGAACAGGGGTTGAACACCGGGGAGCTGTTTTTT. Protein product: CSAREQGLNTGELFF.

Worth noting for this clonotype: A read error may account for a junction end that differs from germline. V is TRBV5-1 and J is TRBJ2-3, with TRBD1 identical over 10 bases. Germline values: CDR1 SGHRS, CDR2 YFSETQ. The length of the CDR3 is 14 residues. CDR3 coding DNA: TGCGCCAGCAGCCCGACAGGGGGCACAGGTACGCAGTATTTT. The encoded protein is CASSPTGGTGTQYF.

The chain combines TRBV6-1 with TRBJ1-2; D uncertain. V shed 6 bases and J shed 7 bases, with 18 bases lying between them. Germline V gene data show CDR1 as MNHNS and CDR2 as SASEGT. The CDR3 has 14 amino acids. The CDR3 loop is CASREAPLTSGYTF. DNA for the CDR3: TGTGCCAGCAGGGAGGCCCCTCTAACCTCTGGCTACACCTTC.

V and J are TRBV28 and TRBJ2-7, with D maybe TRBD1 (6 bases). Germline V gene data show CDR1 as MDHEN and CDR2 as SYDVKM. CDR3 length: 13 residues. Between the trimmed V and J ends, which lost 2 bases and 7 bases, there was a span of 12 bases. In DNA, the CDR3 is TGTGCCAGCAGTTTAGGACAGACTAATGAGCAGTACTTC. Protein: CASSLGQTNEQYF. The variable domain in full, with the rest retrieved from reference TRBV28 and TRBJ2-7, is DVKVTQSSRYLVKRTGEKVFLECVQDMDHENMFWYRQDPGLGLRLIYFSYDVKMKEKGDIPEGYSVSREKKERFSLILESASTNQTSMYLCASSLGQTNEQYFGPGTRLTVT.

The gene calls are TRBV18 and TRBJ1-4; a possible D gene is TRBD1 (5 bases). Trimming left V 3 bases short and J 5 bases short, with 10 bases between. The CDR3 runs 14 residues. Germline assignment: CDR1 KGHSH and CDR2 LQKENI. The CDR3 DNA reads TGTGCCAGCTCACCGCCGGGGGGGAATGAAAAACTGTTTTTT. It specifies CASSPPGGNEKLFF.

The chain uses TRBV9 and TRBJ2-4; D may be TRBD1 or TRBD2 (5 bases each). Judging by the DNA end, TRBJ2-7 fits better; the J call may be wrong. The CDR3 length is 15 residues. Per germline, CDR1 SGDLS and CDR2 YYNGEE. This CDR3 reads CASSVGGAQDYEQYF. The CDR3 DNA is TGTGCCAGCAGCGTAGGAGGGGCGCAAGACTACGAGCAGTACTTC.

The V gene is TRBV3-1, the J gene TRBJ2-7; a possible D gene is TRBD2 (5 bases). The germline CDR1 and CDR2 sequences are LGHDT and YNNKEL (reference sequence). V was cut by 2 bases and J by 1 base, with 12 bases left in between. CDR3 length: 15 residues. The CDR3 DNA follows: TGTGCCAGCAGCCAATGGGCTAGCCAATCCTACGAGCAGTACTTC. Translating it yields CASSQWASQSYEQYF.

The rearrangement links TRBV10-3 to TRBJ1-1; D possibly corresponds to TRBD1 (6 bases). Germline lookup yields CDR1 ENHRY and CDR2 SYGVKD. V was clipped by 7 bases and J by 0 bases, with 15 bases between them. The CDR3 is made up of 15 amino acids. The CDR3 reads CAIKEAGHLNTEAFF. CDR3 sequence (DNA): TGTGCCATCAAGGAGGCGGGACACTTGAACACTGAAGCTTTCTTT.

This clonotype was seen more than once but under ten times. The chain links TRBV28 to TRBJ2-3; TRBD1 is a possible D gene (7 bases). Germline V CDR1 and CDR2: MDHEN, SYDVKM. Trimming removed 3 bases at V and 3 bases at J, with 16 bases between. CDR3 size: 16 residues. CDR3 amino acids: CASSFGATGRTDTQYF. CDR3 bases: TGTGCCAGCAGTTTTGGGGCGACAGGGAGGACAGATACGCAGTATTTT. Supplemented by reference TRBV28 and TRBJ2-3, the full variable domain reads DVKVTQSSRYLVKRTGEKVFLECVQDMDHENMFWYRQDPGLGLRLIYFSYDVKMKEKGDIPEGYSVSREKKERFSLILESASTNQTSMYLCASSFGATGRTDTQYFGPGTRLTVL.

The chain combines TRBV6-6 with TRBJ2-5, with a tentative D call TRBD2 (5 bases). Trimming took off 0 bases at V and 5 bases at J, with 13 bases between the two ends. This CDR3 is built from 15 residues. Germline CDR1 reads MNHNY; CDR2 reads SVGAGI (reference sequence). The chain's CDR3 is CASSYSSSSGETQYF. In DNA form, the CDR3 reads TGTGCCAGCAGTTACTCGTCTAGTTCGGGGGAGACCCAGTACTTC.

There are a few counts of this clonotype. The chain carries TRBV5-1 and TRBJ2-3, with TRBD2 as a possible D gene (7 bases). The germline CDR1 and CDR2 sequences are SGHRS and YFSETQ. This CDR3 has 14 residues. Trimming stripped 4 bases from V and 4 bases from J, with 13 bases between. The CDR3 spells CASSAAGAPDTQYF. Written as DNA, the CDR3 is TGCGCCAGCAGCGCGGCGGGGGCCCCAGATACGCAGTATTTT.

This rearrangement joins TRBV12-3 or TRBV12-4 to TRBJ2-2; D is possibly TRBD1 (6 bases). The germline V and J ends were trimmed by 2 bases and 7 bases, with 11 bases remaining between them. The CDR3 is 14 residues long. Written as DNA, the CDR3 is TGTGCCAGCAGTTTACCCAGGGACAACGGGGAGCTGTTTTTT. It is translated as CASSLPRDNGELFF.

This chain links TRBV5-1 with TRBJ2-2; 10 bases line up with TRBD1. Germline-derived CDR1 and CDR2 are SGHRS and YFSETQ. There are 20 residues in the CDR3. Trimming took 2 bases from V and 4 from J; bases not matched to a gene: 17. The CDR3 DNA is TGCGCCAGCAGCTTATTGAGGAGTAGATCAGGGACAGGGGCCACCGGGGAGCTGTTTTTT. Its protein is CASSLLRSRSGTGATGELFF.

V usage is TRBV9 and J usage is TRBJ2-1; 7 nucleotides agree with TRBD1. CDR1 and CDR2 from the germline V gene are SGDLS and YYNGEE. The junction had 9 bases not matched to a gene; V was cut back by 4 bases and J by 5 bases. This CDR3 region has 15 residues. The chain's CDR3 is CASSPGQMNHNEQFF. CDR3 in DNA: TGTGCCAGCAGCCCGGGACAGATGAATCACAATGAGCAGTTCTTC.